This T cell receptor beta chain was captured in a study of CD8 T cells in ankylosing spondylitis. TCRdb itself ran the 5' RACE reads through MiXCR, one entry per CDR3 protein. Of some 140,000 distinct CDR3 sequences listed, 7% to 9% are singletons. There are many counts of this clonotype. V lost 3 bases and J lost 7, with 13 bases in between. CDR1 MDHEN and CDR2 SYDVKM come from the germline V gene. The CDR3 extends over 13 amino acids. The clonotype comes from a male donor with ankylosing spondylitis. The J gene is TRBJ2-7, the V gene TRBV28; tentative D call: TRBD1 (5 bases). Sequenced sample: synovial fluid, either unsorted or a sorted T cell fraction (not recorded which). The CDR3 region is CASSLPGLEEQYF. The DNA for the CDR3 is TGTGCCAGCAGTTTGCCAGGGCTGGAAGAGCAGTACTTC.